Sequencing of this T cell receptor beta chain was carried out in a study of Graves' ophthalmopathy and Graves' hyperthyroidism. RNA transcripts were the template, and TCR beta CDR3 regions were amplified from them. Second-round multiplex PCR followed a first-round RT-PCR using HTBI primers. TCRdb passed the multiplex PCR reads through MiXCR, listing each CDR3 protein once. The sample holds 400,000 or so distinct CDR3 sequences, about a sixth seen once. The V end was cut by 2 bases, the J end by 3 bases, with 11 bases between. Per the germline V gene, CDR1 is MNHEY and CDR2 is SMNVEV (reference sequence). The CDR3 has 14 amino acids. This clonotype showed up many times. The PBMCs were taken from approximately 11 ml of fresh peripheral blood.

The specimen was peripheral blood. The receptor's source is an adult woman with stable Graves' hyperthyroidism. The chain has TRBV27 and TRBJ2-7; possibly TRBD1 for D (6 bases). CDR3: CASSLGRTDYEQYF. CDR3 in DNA: TGTGCCAGCAGTTTAGGCCGGACAGACTACGAGCAGTACTTC.